These 5 T cell receptor beta chains originate from one sample sequenced in a study of OX40 agonist ivuxolimab in advanced cancers. Clones were read by immunoSEQ multiplex PCR, and TCRdb kept only the in-frame ones, dropping some. Here the sample spans tens of thousands of clones, about four fifths being singletons. The sequencing used CD4+ or CD8+ T cells sorted from blood, collected in a trial of the OX40 agonist ivuxolimab. These receptors all come from an adult with an advanced solid tumor such as melanoma, head and neck, liver or kidney cancer.

This clone was found a few times. The genes are TRBV7-9 and TRBJ2-7; D is ambiguous. This CDR3 has 12 amino acids. V was shortened by 0 bases and J by 5 bases, with 5 bases between the two germline ends. CDR1 is SEHNR, CDR2 FQNEAQ, per germline (reference sequence). CDR3 coding DNA: TGTGCCAGCAGCTTAGCACCGAACGAGCAGTACTTC. Its protein product is CASSLAPNEQYF.

The genes are TRBV7-9 and TRBJ2-3, with 8 bases lining up with TRBD2. This CDR3 has 14 amino acids. V dropped 1 base and J dropped 6; count of bases not matched to a gene: 3. Germline lookup yields CDR1 SEHNR and CDR2 FQNEAQ (reference sequence). CDR3 nucleotide sequence: TGTGCCAGCAGCTTAGGGACTAGCAGCGATACGCAGTATTTT. Protein: CASSLGTSSDTQYF.

The rearrangement uses TRBV10-2 and TRBJ2-3, with D possibly matching TRBD1 (5 bases). The V end lost 10 bases, the J end lost 0 bases, and 11 bases lay between the germline ends. CDR3 length: 13 residues. CDR1 WSHSY and CDR2 SAAADI come from the germline V gene. CDR3 sequence reads: CATRGTSTDTQYF. CDR3 sequence (DNA): TGCGCCACTAGGGGAACTAGCACAGATACGCAGTATTTT.

This clone is a singleton in its sample. This chain uses TRBV18 with TRBJ2-1; 10 bases are shared with TRBD2. After removal of 5 bases from V and 4 bases from J, the junction contained 5 bases not matched to a gene. This CDR3 contains 15 residues. Germline V CDR1 and CDR2: KGHSH, LQKENI. CDR3 coding DNA: TGTGCCAGCTCAGAACTAGCGGGGATTTACAATGAGCAGTTCTTC. Translated, it gives CASSELAGIYNEQFF.

The chain employs TRBV14 and TRBJ2-2; D gene ambiguous. The V and J ends lost 4 bases and 5 bases respectively, with 8 bases between them. The CDR3 is made up of 13 amino acids. Germline CDR1 is SGHDN and CDR2 is FVKESK. The DNA of the CDR3 is TGTGCCAGCAGCCCTCGATTGACCGGGGAGCTGTTTTTT. Translated: CASSPRLTGELFF.